The 10 T cell receptor beta chains presented below share a single source sample, sequenced in a study of CD8+ T cells in alopecia areata. Sequencing templates came from extracted RNA that was reverse transcribed into cDNA. Assay used: immunoSEQ multiplex PCR; TCRdb lists only in-frame clones, some missing. Of more than 200,000 clones listed, around two thirds are singletons. Sequenced here: CD4+ T cells sorted from blood, sampled at week 0. The origin of the receptors is a human donor with alopecia areata.

The chain couples TRBV9 to TRBJ1-6; 9 bases agree with TRBD1. The CDR3 has 15 residues. Losses at the gene ends were 4 bases for V and 6 bases for J; bases not matched to a gene: 5. In germline, CDR1 is SGDLS, CDR2 YYNGEE. CDR3 coding DNA: TGTGCCAGCAGCAGCCACAGGGGGCCTAATTCACCCCTCCACTTT. It specifies CASSSHRGPNSPLHF.

Only a few counts were recorded for this clone. The V call is TRBV30, the J call TRBJ1-5; perhaps TRBD1 as D (6 bases). V was pared by 4 bases and J by 5 bases, with 12 bases between. Germline V gene lookup returns CDR1 GTSNPN and CDR2 SVGIG (reference sequence). CDR3 length equals 13 residues. CDR3 coding DNA: TGTGCCTGGACCAACGGGGGCGATCAGCCCCAGCATTTT. This sequence encodes CAWTNGGDQPQHF.

The J gene is TRBJ1-4, the V gene TRBV29-1; 10 bases fit TRBD1. The CDR3 sequence is 14 residues long. Germline V gene sequence: CDR1 SQVTM, CDR2 ANQGSEA. V was clipped by 7 bases and J by 7 bases; unmatched bases: 9. DNA of the CDR3: TGCAGCGCTAATAGACAGGGGGCGCCTGAAAAACTGTTTTTT. Its translation is CSANRQGAPEKLFF.

The J gene is TRBJ2-6, the V gene TRBV11-2; D not certain. Trimming stripped 4 bases from V and 2 bases from J, with 6 bases between. Germline V gene lookup returns CDR1 SGHAT and CDR2 FQNNGV. This CDR3 contains 14 residues. In DNA, the CDR3 is TGTGCCAGCAGCTCCCCTGCTGGGGCCAACGTCCTGACTTTC. Amino acids: CASSSPAGANVLTF.

The rearrangement links TRBV4-3 to TRBJ1-6; tentative D call: TRBD1 (5 bases). This CDR3 region has 15 residues. Trimming removed 0 bases at V and 4 bases at J, with 7 bases between. CDR1 and CDR2 from the germline V gene are LGHNA and YSLEER. The CDR3 nucleotides read TGCGCCAGCAGCCAAGACGAGGGGTATAATTCACCCCTCCACTTT. Amino acids: CASSQDEGYNSPLHF.

The chain carries TRBV30 and TRBJ2-6, with 7 bases lining up with TRBD2. The CDR3 consists of 15 residues. Trimming cost V 3 bases and J 0 bases; bases outside gene matches: 2. Germline loops: CDR1 GTSNPN, CDR2 SVGIG (reference sequence). CDR3 in amino acids: CAWRPGGSGANVLTF. The CDR3 coding sequence is TGTGCCTGGAGACCGGGGGGCTCTGGGGCCAACGTCCTGACTTTC.

The J gene is TRBJ2-4, the V gene TRBV5-1; 7 bases match TRBD1. Trimming at V came to 7 bases and at J to 9 bases, leaving 10 bases not matched to a gene. Germline lookup yields CDR1 SGHRS and CDR2 YFSETQ. The CDR3 covers 13 residues. Here the CDR3 reads CASRTGASPIQYF. DNA of the CDR3: TGCGCCAGCCGGACAGGAGCCTCACCCATTCAGTACTTC.

The chain links TRBV6-6 to TRBJ2-7; maybe TRBD1 (5 bases). Germline CDR1 is MNHNY and CDR2 is SVGAGI (reference sequence). The CDR3 runs to 12 residues. Trimming cost V 10 bases and J 7 bases, with 17 bases left between them. CDR3 nucleotide sequence: TGTGCCACCTATACGCAGGGTCGGGAGCAGTACTTC. This sequence encodes CATYTQGREQYF.

The rearrangement uses TRBV7-2 and TRBJ1-5; TRBD1 might be the D (5 bases). V lost 5 bases and J lost 6, with 11 bases in between. The CDR3 consists of 13 residues. Germline V gene data show CDR1 as SGHTA and CDR2 as FQGNSA. CDR3 DNA: TGTGCCAGCAGCGCCAGGGTTACTCAGCCCCAGCATTTT. Protein product: CASSARVTQPQHF.

V is TRBV18 and J is TRBJ1-5; perhaps TRBD1 as D (5 bases). Germline lookup yields CDR1 KGHSH and CDR2 LQKENI. With 5 bases removed from V and 3 bases from J, the gap between germline ends came to 8 bases. CDR3 length: 13 amino acids. The CDR3 here is CASSTDNNQPQHF. The CDR3 nucleotides are TGTGCCAGCTCAACGGACAACAATCAGCCCCAGCATTTT.